Below, 13 T cell receptor beta chains from the same sample are listed, as sequenced in a study of blood T cell repertoires in COVID-19. Generated by immunoSEQ multiplex PCR, the TCRdb table keeps only in-frame clones and is missing some. The sample holds under 300,000 clones, about 81% seen once. Sequencing used peripheral blood. Receptors originate from a human donor with COVID-19, enrolled during active disease. The donor label of this sample is uncertain.

V gene TRBV2 combines with J gene TRBJ2-1, with 7 bases aligning to TRBD1. Germline CDR1 reads SNHLY; CDR2 reads FYNNEI. The CDR3 extends over 17 amino acids. Germline trimming cut 1 base from V and 8 bases from J; bases unmatched to any gene: 14. Here the CDR3 DNA reads TGTGCCAGCAGTGAAGAAGGGAACAGGGGAATCATCGATGAGCAGTTCTTC. Translated: CASSEEGNRGIIDEQFF.

In DNA form, the CDR3 reads TGTGCCAGCAGGCAGGGTATCTACAATGAGCAGTTCTTC. Translating it yields CASRQGIYNEQFF. The V call is TRBV6-5, the J call TRBJ2-1, with D possibly being TRBD1 (5 bases). The ends were cut back, 6 bases at V and 3 bases at J, with 9 bases in the middle. This CDR3 is 13 amino acids long. Germline lookup yields CDR1 MNHEY and CDR2 SVGAGI.

The chain recombines TRBV28 with TRBJ2-3, with 9 nucleotides matching TRBD2. There are 19 residues in the CDR3. Germline CDR1 MDHEN, CDR2 SYDVKM. J gave up 3 bases and V 4 bases, and 17 bases lay outside the gene matches. As DNA, the CDR3 is TGTGCCAGCAGTTCCGTCGGGGGACTAGCTCCCAGGGTAACAGATACGCAGTATTTT. It yields the protein CASSSVGGLAPRVTDTQYF.

In this sample, this clone turned up a few times. The V call is TRBV7-9, the J call TRBJ1-6; D is unclear. There are 13 residues in the CDR3. V was trimmed by 3 bases and J by 5 bases, leaving 5 bases between them. Germline CDR1 and CDR2: SEHNR and FQNEAQ (reference sequence). In DNA form, the CDR3 reads TGTGCCAGCAGCTTCGGGGATAATTCACCCCTCCACTTT. This translates into CASSFGDNSPLHF.

This clone was seen a handful of times. The chain carries TRBV7-2 and TRBJ2-5, with a weak D call TRBD1 (5 bases). V was trimmed by 0 bases and J by 1 base, leaving 9 bases between them. The CDR3 consists of 15 residues. Germline CDR1 and CDR2: SGHTA and FQGNSA. The CDR3 region is CASSLAMGRQETQYF. The DNA for the CDR3 is TGTGCCAGCAGCTTAGCGATGGGGCGCCAAGAGACCCAGTACTTC.

V usage is TRBV9 and J usage is TRBJ1-1; 8 bases fit TRBD1. The CDR3 sequence is 16 residues long. The V segment lost 3 bases and the J segment 1 base; nucleotides outside the gene matches: 8. Germline lookup yields CDR1 SGDLS and CDR2 YYNGEE. CDR3 in amino acids: CASSELQGDANTEAFF. The CDR3 DNA sequence: TGTGCCAGCAGCGAACTACAGGGGGACGCGAACACTGAAGCTTTCTTT.

There are a few counts of this clone. This sequence joins TRBV28 and TRBJ1-5; D not certain. This CDR3 contains 17 residues. Per the germline V gene, CDR1 is MDHEN and CDR2 is SYDVKM. V gave up 8 bases and J gave up 2 bases, with 22 bases separating them. DNA of the CDR3: TGTGCCAGCTTGGGCCAGTTAACATCGGTGGGCAATCAGCCCCAGCATTTT. Protein product: CASLGQLTSVGNQPQHF.

Regarding this clone: The sample contains more than one DNA sequence encoding this CDR3. The chain has TRBV3-1 (or the pseudogene TRBV3-2) and TRBJ2-7, with TRBD2 matching over 14 bases. V gave up 3 bases and J gave up 4 bases; unmatched junction bases: 2. This CDR3 region has 15 residues. The V gene's germline CDR1 is LGHDT and CDR2 YNNKEL (reference sequence). The CDR3 loop reads CASSQGTSGRYEQYF. The CDR3 DNA is TGTGCCAGCAGCCAGGGGACTAGCGGGAGATACGAGCAGTACTTC.

The chain carries TRBV7-9 and TRBJ1-3; 10 positions match TRBD1. Germline V CDR1 and CDR2: SEHNR, FQNEAQ (reference sequence). The CDR3 totals 16 residues. The V and J ends lost 5 bases and 2 bases, in that order; junction bases with no gene match: 6. The CDR3 region is CASSETGTGAGNTIYF. The CDR3 DNA follows: TGTGCCAGCAGCGAAACCGGGACAGGGGCTGGAAACACCATATATTTT.

This chain joins TRBV12-3 or TRBV12-4 and TRBJ1-4; D is unresolved. V dropped 6 bases and J dropped 5 bases, with 7 bases sitting between them. This CDR3 comprises 12 residues. As DNA, the CDR3 is TGTGCCAGCAGGGTACTCAATGAAAAACTGTTTTTT. Its translation is CASRVLNEKLFF.

The CDR3 protein is CASSLTSGSYYNEQFF. CDR3 coding DNA: TGCGCCAGCAGCTTGACTAGCGGGAGCTACTACAATGAGCAGTTCTTC. The rearrangement links TRBV5-1 to TRBJ2-1; 11 bases are shared with TRBD2. V trimming: 1 base; J trimming: 3 bases; junction bases outside the gene matches: 3. The CDR3 runs 16 residues. Germline CDR1 is SGHRS and CDR2 is YFSETQ.

The CDR3 DNA reads as TGTGCCAGCAGTGAAAGGACTAGCGGGAGGAGGACAGATACGCAGTATTTT. This translates into CASSERTSGRRTDTQYF. The chain is built from TRBV2 and TRBJ2-3, with TRBD2 matching over 14 bases. The germline V gene has CDR1 SNHLY and CDR2 FYNNEI. V trimming: 2 bases; J trimming: 3 bases; junction bases outside the gene matches: 4. The CDR3 has 17 amino acids.

The chain employs TRBV5-4 and TRBJ2-3; D not resolved. Between the trimmed V and J ends, which lost 0 bases and 0 bases, there was a span of 5 bases. This CDR3 comprises 14 residues. Germline V gene data show CDR1 as SGHNT and CDR2 as YYREEE (reference sequence). The CDR3 DNA follows: TGTGCCAGCAGCTTGGACGGGAGCACAGATACGCAGTATTTT. Its translation is CASSLDGSTDTQYF.